One sample yielded the 9 T cell receptor beta chains listed below, sequenced in a study of cytomegalovirus exposure and HLA in healthy donors. PCR used 60 Vbeta primers and 13 Jbeta primers. Sequenced by immunoSEQ multiplex PCR; TCRdb stores in-frame clones only, minus some. Of 100,000 to 150,000 clones listed, more than 75% were seen once; the top ten hold roughly 5.2%. The source material was PBMCs. These receptors all come from a woman in her 30s in good health and CMV-seronegative.

This sequence joins TRBV28 and TRBJ2-7, with 12 bases that match TRBD2. The length of the CDR3 is 15 residues. Looked up from germline, CDR1 is MDHEN and CDR2 is SYDVKM. V shed 6 bases, J shed 7 bases, and the junction held 10 bases outside the gene matches. This CDR3 is CASRPTSGSNSEQYF. The DNA for the CDR3 is TGTGCCAGCAGACCGACTAGCGGGAGCAATAGTGAGCAGTACTTC.

V is TRBV6-5 and J is TRBJ2-1; D might be TRBD2 (6 bases). Germline V gives CDR1 MNHEY, CDR2 SVGAGI. This CDR3 has 15 amino acids. V was shortened by 6 bases and J by 11 bases, with 23 bases between the two germline ends. The CDR3 nucleotides read TGTGCCAGCAGACCCGCGGGGATCGCGGGCAAAAAGCAGTTCTTC. It translates to CASRPAGIAGKKQFF.

The chain is built from TRBV19 and TRBJ2-4; D not certain. The CDR3 length is 15 residues. Looked up from germline, CDR1 is LNHDA and CDR2 is SQIVND (reference sequence). V lost 1 base and J lost 0, with 7 bases in between. The CDR3 coding sequence is TGTGCCAGTAGTATAGGATGGCTAGCCAAAAACATTCAGTACTTC. As protein: CASSIGWLAKNIQYF.

The CDR3 DNA follows: TGTGCCAGTAGTATGACTAGCGGCCGCAATGAGCAGTTCTTC. It is translated as CASSMTSGRNEQFF. The chain combines TRBV19 with TRBJ2-1; 9 bases map to TRBD2. Germline CDR1 LNHDA, CDR2 SQIVND (reference sequence). V lost 3 bases and J lost 6; bases outside the gene matches: 3. The length of the CDR3 is 14 residues. Supplemented by reference TRBV19 and TRBJ2-1, the full variable domain reads DGGITQSPKYLFRKEGQNVTLSCEQNLNHDAMYWYRQDPGQGLRLIYYSQIVNDFQKGDIAEGYSVSREKKESFPLTVTSAQKNPTAFYLCASSMTSGRNEQFFGPGTRLTVL.

This clone was detected once. The chain couples TRBV10-2 to TRBJ2-7; 8 bases match TRBD1. Germline CDR1 and CDR2: WSHSY and SAAADI. J gave up 0 bases and V 4 bases, and 17 bases lay outside the gene matches. The CDR3 is 19 residues long. As DNA, the CDR3 is TGCGCCAGCAGTGCCCACAGGGGGACAATCCTCTGGTCCTCCTACGAGCAGTACTTC. It encodes CASSAHRGTILWSSYEQYF.

This chain uses TRBV9 with TRBJ1-5; D is undetermined. Germline assignment: CDR1 SGDLS and CDR2 YYNGEE. The CDR3 totals 15 residues. V lost 3 bases and J 5 bases, leaving 15 bases between the germline ends. This CDR3 reads CASSARGWEDQPQHF. CDR3 DNA: TGTGCCAGCAGCGCCCGTGGTTGGGAGGATCAGCCCCAGCATTTT.

This chain connects TRBV25-1 to TRBJ2-1; D is perhaps TRBD2 (5 bases). Germline V CDR1 and CDR2: MGHDK, SYGVNS. The CDR3 is 17 residues long. Trimming pared 8 bases from V and 3 bases from J, leaving 23 bases between. The CDR3 nucleotides read TGTGCCAGCGGGTTGGAACAGCGGCCAAAAAACTACAATGAGCAGTTCTTC. Residues: CASGLEQRPKNYNEQFF.

V is TRBV6-5 and J is TRBJ2-3; D is unclear. This CDR3 is built from 15 residues. V was pared by 0 bases and J by 4 bases, with 11 bases between. Germline values: CDR1 MNHEY, CDR2 SVGAGI. The CDR3 sequence is CASSYSGTDADTQYF. In DNA, the CDR3 is TGTGCCAGCAGTTACTCGGGCACCGACGCAGATACGCAGTATTTT.

The V call is TRBV5-1, the J call TRBJ2-5, with TRBD2 matching 11 bases. The CDR3 consists of 17 residues. The V gene's germline CDR1 is SGHRS and CDR2 YFSETQ. J was trimmed by 1 base and V by 4 bases; bases with no gene match: 9. The CDR3, as DNA: TGCGCCAGCAGCGTAACCGGGACTAGCGGCACCCAAGAGACCCAGTACTTC. It yields the protein CASSVTGTSGTQETQYF.